The rows below give T cell receptor beta chains drawn from one sample of a study of tumour-infiltrating T cells in Burkitt lymphoma. Assay: immunoSEQ multiplex PCR; the TCRdb copy retains only in-frame clones and omits some. The sample consists of about 610 clones, 15% to 20% of them appearing once. The sequencing sample was made of tumor tissue. All receptors derive from a human donor with Burkitt lymphoma. CDR3s leave out the opening cysteine and the closing phenylalanine or tryptophan. A row's size may be missing; if present it is once, few, many or a size class.

cdr3_aa,clone_size,v_call,j_call
ASSEGLDGSYEQY,-,TRBV6-1,TRBJ2-7
ASSLERNTEAF,-,TRBV7-7,TRBJ1-1
SVNGGGTGELF,-,TRBV29-1,TRBJ2-2
ASSLTSGGYEQY,few,TRBV28,TRBJ2-7
ASSSSSRLGELF,-,TRBV27,TRBJ2-2
ASSQVSQGMWGYT,-,TRBV4-1,TRBJ1-2
ASASGGDGADTEAF,few,TRBV5-1,TRBJ1-1
ATSLPPDRGETQY,-,TRBV15,TRBJ2-5
ASTEDPSGVQYEQY,-,TRBV6-1,TRBJ2-7
ASSYLQETQY,-,TRBV6-6,TRBJ2-5
ASSELSYGYT,few,TRBV6-1,TRBJ1-2
ASSIVYRRGAEAF,few,TRBV19,TRBJ1-1
ASSKAYRQGGNQETQY,-,TRBV21-1,TRBJ2-5
ASSQAGVGGPDTQY,-,TRBV4-2,TRBJ2-3
AISGNSGGAGTDTQY,few,TRBV10-3,TRBJ2-3
ASSTTGGKNQPQH,few,TRBV6-6,TRBJ1-5
ATSRDMENTGELF,-,TRBV15,TRBJ2-2
ASSTYHNSYQPQH,-,TRBV19,TRBJ1-5
ASSRLPSDTQY,-,TRBV7-8,TRBJ2-3
ASSLTSGAYEQY,-,TRBV28,TRBJ2-7
ASSQDPWGNYGYT,-,TRBV4-1,TRBJ1-2
AISRPSGGADEQF,-,TRBV10-3,TRBJ2-1
ASTSWGGNTEAF,-,TRBV19,TRBJ1-1
ASRYSSGDPYNEQF,few,TRBV19,TRBJ2-1
ASSESGGLYEQY,few,TRBV6-1,TRBJ2-7
ASSQGLRIPTDTQY,few,TRBV4-1,TRBJ2-3
ASSRPGQGGTEAF,-,TRBV6-1,TRBJ1-1
ASSFRREGSDTQY,few,TRBV28,TRBJ2-3
ASSLEEGEKLF,once,TRBV7-7,TRBJ1-4